This TCR beta chain was recorded in a study of T cells in localized non-small cell lung cancer. Broader study findings: Of the top 100 tumor clones, median approximately 60 were in adjacent lung, over 25 among its top 100. Uninvolved neighboring lung showed the greatest T cell clonality, exceeding tumor. Without multi-region sequencing, intratumor heterogeneity could not be excluded. A raised T cell density in blood coincided with lengthier overall survival.

This clone was picked up one time. Its antigen is unidentified. The table came from immunoSEQ multiplex PCR; TCRdb's copy has only in-frame clones and leaves some out. The sample contains about 24,000 clones, about 80% of which appear only once. The V gene end was trimmed by 5 bases and the J gene end by 2 bases; junction bases not matched to a gene: 12. Germline CDR1 and CDR2: SGHAT and FQNNGV. CDR3 length: 19 amino acids. This receptor was obtained from a man aged 35 to 69 with stage II lung adenocarcinoma. The V and J genes are TRBV11-2 and TRBJ2-4; 13 nucleotides align to TRBD2. The input for sequencing was PBMCs, taken before any cancer treatment. CDR3 sequence reads: CASSQLGLAGDVSKNIQYF. CDR3 DNA: TGTGCCAGCAGCCAGCTCGGACTAGCGGGAGATGTGTCCAAAAACATTCAGTACTTC.